A single sample gave rise to the 29 T cell receptor beta chains below, sequenced in a study of control samples from healthy donors and cancer patients (TCRdb year 2020). Libraries were built with the immunoSEQ multiplex PCR assay. Sourced from immuneACCESS, this table was stored by TCRdb with only in-frame sequences that have V and J called. A share of the clones is absent; for the studies checked, an unresolved V gene accounts for under half, and the remainder has no known explanation. This sample holds roughly 130,000 clones; around nine tenths were observed only once. The ten largest clones capture 11% of the sample. Sequencing was carried out using blood. These receptors came from a young man in good health.

The chain couples TRBV23-1 to TRBJ1-2; D unclear. TRBV23-1 is classed as an ORF, of uncertain function. This CDR3 is built from 14 residues. V gave up 4 bases and J gave up 2 bases, with 11 bases separating them. The CDR3 nucleotides are TGCGCCAGCAGTCGACGGGCTACAAACTATGGCTACACCTTC. It yields the protein CASSRRATNYGYTF.

The CDR3, as DNA: TGTGCCAGCAGTTATTTTTTCGGGGGCACCGGGGAGCTGTTTTTT. Residues: CASSYFFGGTGELFF. V usage is TRBV6-2 or TRBV6-3 and J usage is TRBJ2-2; D possibly corresponds to TRBD2 (6 bases). V shed 3 bases and J shed 4 bases, with 12 bases lying between them. From germline, CDR1 is MNHEY and CDR2 SVGEGT. CDR3 length: 15 residues.

The rearrangement uses TRBV6-1 and TRBJ1-1; perhaps TRBD1 as D (5 bases). This CDR3 has 15 residues. The ends were cut back, 1 base at V and 4 bases at J, with 13 bases in the middle. The germline CDR1 and CDR2 sequences are MNHNS and SASEGT. The CDR3 is CASSEGFQGATEAFF. The CDR3 DNA is TGTGCCAGCAGTGAAGGCTTTCAGGGTGCCACTGAAGCTTTCTTT.

The V gene is TRBV19, the J gene TRBJ1-5; 9 positions agree with TRBD1. CDR1 LNHDA and CDR2 SQIVND come from the germline V gene (reference sequence). The CDR3 has 15 residues. The V and J ends lost 7 bases and 3 bases, in that order; junction bases with no gene match: 7. The DNA for the CDR3 is TGTGCCAGTAAACCCGGGACAGGGACCAATCAGCCCCAGCATTTT. This encodes CASKPGTGTNQPQHF.

V gene TRBV7-2 combines with J gene TRBJ1-1; tentatively, D is TRBD1 (5 bases). V was cut by 4 bases and J by 3 bases, with 9 bases left in between. The CDR3 sequence is 13 residues long. CDR1 and CDR2 from the germline V gene are SGHTA and FQGNSA. CDR3 nucleotides: TGTGCCAGCAGCTCAGGGTTGCACACTGAAGCTTTCTTT. This codes for CASSSGLHTEAFF.

Here the CDR3 reads CASSWTSGRYQETQYF. Here the CDR3 DNA reads TGTGCCAGCAGCTGGACTAGCGGGAGGTACCAAGAGACCCAGTACTTC. The rearrangement joins TRBV5-6 to TRBJ2-5, with TRBD2 identical over 14 bases. V lost 3 bases to trimming and J lost 0 bases; unmatched junction nucleotides: 1. The length of the CDR3 is 16 residues. Germline V gene sequence: CDR1 SGHDT, CDR2 YYEEEE.

This rearrangement joins TRBV28 to TRBJ1-1; D is ambiguous. CDR3 length equals 15 residues. V lost 6 bases, J lost 4 bases, and 18 bases lay in between. Per germline, CDR1 MDHEN and CDR2 SYDVKM. The CDR3, as DNA: TGTGCCAGCAGCCCGACACTAGAAGACCTCACTGAAGCTTTCTTT. Protein product: CASSPTLEDLTEAFF.

V usage is TRBV7-9 and J usage is TRBJ1-1, with TRBD1 as a possible D gene (5 bases). The V end lost 5 bases, the J end lost 7 bases, and 8 bases lay between the germline ends. Looked up from germline, CDR1 is SEHNR and CDR2 is FQNEAQ (reference sequence). The CDR3 covers 11 residues. The CDR3, as DNA: TGTGCCAGCAGCGAGACAGTTGAAGCTTTCTTT. This encodes CASSETVEAFF. Filled out from reference TRBV7-9 and TRBJ1-1, the complete variable domain reads DTGVSQNPRHKITKRGQNVTFRCDPISEHNRLYWYRQTLGQGPEFLTYFQNEAQLEKSRLLSDRFSAERPKGSFSTLEIQRTEQGDSAMYLCASSETVEAFFGQGTRLTVV.

This clone appeared once. CDR3 sequence reads: CASSGGLGTYNEQFF. The CDR3 region has the DNA TGTGCCAGCAGCGGCGGACTAGGGACCTACAATGAGCAGTTCTTC. The chain carries TRBV6-5 and TRBJ2-1; 7 positions match TRBD2. Trimming took 6 bases from V and 2 from J; bases not matched to a gene: 7. The CDR3 consists of 15 residues. Germline V gene lookup returns CDR1 MNHEY and CDR2 SVGAGI.

The chain links TRBV28 to TRBJ2-1; D is unclear. V lost 5 bases to trimming and J lost 5 bases, with 13 bases between them. This CDR3 contains 14 residues. CDR1 MDHEN and CDR2 SYDVKM come from the germline V gene. CDR3 sequence (DNA): TGTGCCAGCAGTGAGACTTGGGGAAACAATGAGCAGTTCTTC. Encoded protein: CASSETWGNNEQFF.

A single count supports this clone. The chain couples TRBV19 to TRBJ2-3, with TRBD1 matching 7 bases. Germline V CDR1 and CDR2: LNHDA, SQIVND (reference sequence). CDR3 length: 15 amino acids. With 9 bases clipped from V and 4 bases from J, the junction kept 13 bases outside the gene matches. This chain's CDR3 is CASRQGSLTPDTQYF. In DNA form, the CDR3 reads TGTGCCAGCCGACAGGGTTCCCTTACACCAGATACGCAGTATTTT.

J is TRBJ1-1 and V is TRBV19; D call uncertain. Trimming removed 3 bases at V and 4 bases at J, with 15 bases between. The CDR3 has 15 residues. Germline V gene data show CDR1 as LNHDA and CDR2 as SQIVND (reference sequence). The CDR3 nucleotides read TGTGCCAGTAGTATCTCGTCCAGGATAGCCACTGAAGCTTTCTTT. This encodes CASSISSRIATEAFF. Using reference TRBV19 and TRBJ1-1 for the parts outside the CDR3, the full variable domain is DGGITQSPKYLFRKEGQNVTLSCEQNLNHDAMYWYRQDPGQGLRLIYYSQIVNDFQKGDIAEGYSVSREKKESFPLTVTSAQKNPTAFYLCASSISSRIATEAFFGQGTRLTVV.

The rearrangement uses TRBV6-5 and TRBJ2-5; tentative D call: TRBD1 (6 bases). Per germline, CDR1 MNHEY and CDR2 SVGAGI. This CDR3 is 14 amino acids long. The V end was cut by 5 bases, the J end by 5 bases, with 15 bases between. In DNA form, the CDR3 reads TGTGCCAGCAGTAAAATACAGGGCTGGGAGACCCAGTACTTC. It is translated as CASSKIQGWETQYF.

J is TRBJ2-5 and V is TRBV5-1; 8 bases agree with TRBD2. V trimming: 1 base; J trimming: 5 bases; junction bases outside the gene matches: 4. Germline-derived CDR1 and CDR2 are SGHRS and YFSETQ. The CDR3 spans 14 residues. The DNA for the CDR3 is TGCGCCAGCAGCTTGCGGGAGGGTAGGGAGACCCAGTACTTC. This translates into CASSLREGRETQYF.

This clone was seen a single time. This chain joins TRBV28 and TRBJ2-5; the match to TRBD1 covers 7 bases. The germline CDR1 and CDR2 sequences are MDHEN and SYDVKM. V gave up 6 bases and J gave up 5 bases; unmatched junction bases: 6. CDR3 length equals 13 residues. CDR3 in DNA: TGTGCCAGCAGGCGACAGGGTACGGAGACCCAGTACTTC. Encoded protein: CASRRQGTETQYF.

The chain links TRBV3-1 (or the pseudogene TRBV3-2) to TRBJ2-2; D is perhaps TRBD1 (5 bases). The germline gives CDR1 LGHDT, CDR2 YNNKEL (reference sequence). V was trimmed by 3 bases and J by 1 base, leaving 6 bases between them. This CDR3 spans 14 amino acids. The CDR3 DNA reads TGTGCCAGCAGCCACACAGGGAACACCGGGGAGCTGTTTTTT. Translation gives CASSHTGNTGELFF.

J is TRBJ2-7 and V is TRBV19; D unresolved. V gave up 5 bases and J gave up 3 bases, with 14 bases separating them. The length of the CDR3 is 14 residues. Germline CDR1 reads LNHDA; CDR2 reads SQIVND (reference sequence). CDR3 amino acids: CASSPLSMGYEQYF. For the CDR3, the DNA is TGTGCCAGTAGTCCCTTGTCGATGGGCTACGAGCAGTACTTC. Full variable domain (missing parts from reference TRBV19 and TRBJ2-7): DGGITQSPKYLFRKEGQNVTLSCEQNLNHDAMYWYRQDPGQGLRLIYYSQIVNDFQKGDIAEGYSVSREKKESFPLTVTSAQKNPTAFYLCASSPLSMGYEQYFGPGTRLTVT.

The V call is TRBV18, the J call TRBJ2-2; D might be TRBD1 (5 bases). Germline V gives CDR1 KGHSH, CDR2 LQKENI. V was cut by 3 bases and J by 5 bases, with 7 bases left in between. The CDR3 spans 13 residues. CDR3 residues: CASSPPGTGELFF. CDR3 sequence (DNA): TGTGCCAGCTCACCTCCAGGGACCGGGGAGCTGTTTTTT.

The rearrangement links TRBV2 to TRBJ1-5; tentative D call: TRBD1 (6 bases). The length of the CDR3 is 13 residues. Trimming took off 7 bases at V and 5 bases at J, with 12 bases between the two ends. Germline CDR1 SNHLY, CDR2 FYNNEI. The CDR3 here is CASKGGLDQPQHF. CDR3 nucleotide sequence: TGTGCCAGCAAGGGGGGTTTAGATCAGCCCCAGCATTTT.

The chain recombines TRBV30 with TRBJ1-1; D not resolved. Germline CDR1 is GTSNPN and CDR2 is SVGIG (reference sequence). With 4 bases removed from V and 5 bases from J, the gap between germline ends came to 14 bases. The CDR3 sequence is 13 residues long. The CDR3 DNA is TGTGCCTGGACGGACGACGGAGGGACTGAAGCTTTCTTT. As protein: CAWTDDGGTEAFF.

The chain couples TRBV28 to TRBJ1-5; 10 bases line up with TRBD1. V was pared by 4 bases and J by 2 bases, with 5 bases of the junction left unmatched. The CDR3 is made up of 16 amino acids. From germline, CDR1 is MDHEN and CDR2 SYDVKM. The DNA of the CDR3 is TGTGCCAGCAGTTCCCGGACAGGGGGTCGCAATCAGCCCCAGCATTTT. It encodes CASSSRTGGRNQPQHF.

The V and J genes are TRBV6-5 and TRBJ2-5, with D perhaps matching TRBD2 (5 bases). CDR3 size: 14 residues. Germline V gives CDR1 MNHEY, CDR2 SVGAGI. The V end lost 7 bases, the J end lost 0 bases, and 12 bases lay between the germline ends. CDR3 sequence reads: CASKGVGYQETQYF. Written as DNA, the CDR3 is TGTGCCAGCAAGGGAGTCGGGTACCAAGAGACCCAGTACTTC.

This clone was picked up a small number of times. The rearrangement uses TRBV7-9 and TRBJ1-2; D is undetermined. This CDR3 has 13 amino acids. Germline CDR1 SEHNR, CDR2 FQNEAQ (reference sequence). V lost 10 bases to trimming and J lost 8 bases, with 20 bases between them. The CDR3 DNA follows: TGTGCCACCCGAAGGGAGACTGGAAGCGGCTACACCTTC. Its translation: CATRRETGSGYTF.

The chain employs TRBV18 and TRBJ2-6, with D perhaps matching TRBD2 (6 bases). The CDR3 loop spans 15 amino acids. Trimming pared 3 bases from V and 1 base from J, leaving 7 bases between. The germline V gene encodes CDR1 KGHSH and CDR2 LQKENI. The DNA of the CDR3 is TGTGCCAGCTCACCGGAGGGATCTGGGGCCAACGTCCTGACTTTC. This translates into CASSPEGSGANVLTF.

The gene calls are TRBV6-1 and TRBJ1-5; D possibly corresponds to TRBD1 (6 bases). The ends were cut back, 3 bases at V and 7 bases at J, with 19 bases in the middle. Germline CDR1 is MNHNS and CDR2 is SASEGT. This CDR3 has 16 residues. CDR3 DNA sequence: TGTGCCAGCAGTGAGGGGGCCGGGGCCAGCGCACAGCCCCAGCATTTT. Its protein product is CASSEGAGASAQPQHF.

The rearrangement joins TRBV2 to TRBJ2-1, with D possibly matching TRBD2 (6 bases). CDR1 is SNHLY, CDR2 FYNNEI, per germline. V shed 6 bases and J shed 0 bases, with 21 bases lying between them. The CDR3 length is 18 residues. The CDR3 loop is CASSKIQLTRSSYNEQFF. Written as DNA, the CDR3 is TGTGCCAGCAGCAAGATACAACTGACTAGGTCCTCCTACAATGAGCAGTTCTTC. Variable domain in full (rest from reference TRBV2 and TRBJ2-1): EPEVTQTPSHQVTQMGQEVILRCVPISNHLYFYWYRQILGQKVEFLVSFYNNEISEKSEIFDDQFSVERPDGSNFTLKIRSTKLEDSAMYFCASSKIQLTRSSYNEQFFGPGTRLTVL.

The chain recombines TRBV5-1 with TRBJ2-7; 9 nucleotides align to TRBD2. Germline V gives CDR1 SGHRS, CDR2 YFSETQ. This CDR3 comprises 16 residues. V lost 2 bases and J lost 2; bases outside the gene matches: 8. Written as DNA, the CDR3 is TGCGCCAGCAGCTTCGGCGATAGCGGGGGAACCTACGAGCAGTACTTC. Translation: CASSFGDSGGTYEQYF.

This chain joins TRBV28 and TRBJ2-7, with D perhaps TRBD2 (5 bases). The germline gives CDR1 MDHEN, CDR2 SYDVKM. This CDR3 has 16 residues. V dropped 7 bases and J dropped 4 bases, with 23 bases sitting between them. The CDR3 DNA reads as TGTGCCAGCACCGCCCCGGGGATCCGGTTGGGGTACGAGCAGTACTTC. It codes for CASTAPGIRLGYEQYF.

The chain carries TRBV19 and TRBJ1-1; weak D call: TRBD1 (6 bases). Germline CDR1 is LNHDA and CDR2 is SQIVND (reference sequence). The V gene lost 3 bases and the J gene lost 2 bases, with 10 bases spanning the gap. The CDR3 loop spans 14 amino acids. CDR3: CASSMGAPNTEAFF. DNA of the CDR3: TGTGCCAGTAGTATGGGGGCCCCTAACACTGAAGCTTTCTTT.